The rows below give T cell receptor beta chains drawn from one sample of a study of blood T cell repertoires in COVID-19. Only in-frame clones appear in the TCRdb table, and some are missing; sequencing was by immunoSEQ multiplex PCR. The profile shows more than 55,000 clones, just over 85% of them singletons. Sequences were obtained from peripheral blood. The receptors were sampled from a woman of 80 years or more with acute or convalescent COVID-19. The CDR3 runs from the conserved cysteine through the conserved F or W. A D gene is named only where the DNA matches it firmly. Expanded clones get a size class; other rows say once, few or many, or leave the size out.

TRBV29-1	once	.	TRBJ2-7	CSVEVDAGYTYEQYF	TGCAGCGTTGAAGTAGATGCGGGGTACACCTACGAGCAGTACTTC
TRBV2	.	.	TRBJ1-5	CASRWQGRGQPQHF	TGTGCCAGCAGGTGGCAGGGGAGAGGTCAGCCCCAGCATTTT
TRBV7-8	few	.	TRBJ1-5	CASSLDRDQPQHF	TGTGCCAGCAGCTTAGACAGGGATCAGCCCCAGCATTTT
TRBV7-8	.	.	TRBJ1-5	CASSLVRNQPQHF	TGTGCCAGCAGCTTAGTCAGAAATCAGCCCCAGCATTTT
TRBV20-1	.	TRBD2	TRBJ2-1	CSAGEMGLAGSLEQFF	TGCAGTGCTGGTGAAATGGGACTAGCGGGATCACTTGAGCAGTTCTTC
TRBV3-1/TRBV3-2	.	TRBD1	TRBJ2-1	CASSQSPGQYNEQFF	TGTGCCAGCAGCCAAAGCCCGGGACAGTACAATGAGCAGTTCTTC
TRBV28	.	.	TRBJ2-5	CASSLQGLGETQYF	TGTGCCAGCAGTTTACAGGGGTTAGGAGAGACCCAGTACTTC
TRBV3-1/TRBV3-2	.	TRBD1	TRBJ1-2	CASSQDFGTGDVYGYTF	TGTGCCAGCAGCCAAGATTTCGGGACAGGGGATGTCTATGGCTACACCTTC
TRBV1	.	.	TRBJ2-1	CTSSQAWTSVRGNEQFF	TGCACCAGCAGCCAAGCCTGGACTAGCGTTCGGGGCAATGAGCAGTTCTTC
TRBV5-8	.	TRBD2	TRBJ2-1	CASSPTSGSGSRNEQFF	TGTGCCAGCAGCCCCACCTCTGGGAGCGGGAGTAGGAATGAGCAGTTCTTC
TRBV28	.	.	TRBJ1-4	CASGYRYGEKLFF	TGTGCCAGCGGGTACAGGTATGGGGAAAAACTGTTTTTT
TRBV7-3	.	TRBD2	TRBJ2-2	CASSLDTSANTGELFF	TGTGCCAGCAGCCTTGATACTAGCGCGAACACCGGGGAGCTGTTTTTT
TRBV7-9	.	.	TRBJ2-7	CASSLAFFEQYF	TGTGCCAGCAGCTTAGCTTTCTTCGAGCAGTACTTC
TRBV2	.	TRBD2	TRBJ2-3	CASSKLAGNTDTQYF	TGTGCCAGCTCGAAGCTAGCGGGGAACACAGATACGCAGTATTTT
TRBV4-3	few	TRBD1	TRBJ1-2	CASSQGDAGQGYGYTF	TGCGCCAGCAGCCAAGGGGACGCGGGACAGGGCTATGGCTACACCTTC
TRBV12-3/TRBV12-4	.	.	TRBJ2-7	CASSPYSYEQYF	TGTGCCAGCAGTCCGTACTCCTACGAGCAGTACTTC
TRBV10-3	.	.	TRBJ2-2	CAISESSGELFF	TGTGCCATCAGTGAGTCCAGCGGGGAGCTGTTTTTT
TRBV10-1	.	TRBD1	TRBJ2-3	CASSTPGTGRSDTQYF	TGCGCCAGCTCCACCCCGGGGACAGGGAGGTCAGATACGCAGTATTTT
TRBV7-9	few	TRBD1	TRBJ1-1	CASSLGTEVTEAFF	TGTGCCAGCAGCCTGGGGACAGAAGTCACTGAAGCTTTCTTT
TRBV5-4	.	.	TRBJ2-3	CASSWEGGGTDTQYF	TGTGCCAGCAGCTGGGAGGGGGGCGGCACAGATACGCAGTATTTT
TRBV7-9	.	.	TRBJ1-2	CASSSRPSGVGDYGYTF	TGTGCCAGCAGCTCGCGACCAAGCGGCGTTGGGGACTATGGCTACACCTTC
TRBV5-1	.	TRBD2	TRBJ2-7	CASSFYGGGYEQYF	TGCGCCAGCAGCTTCTATGGCGGGGGCTACGAGCAGTACTTC
TRBV11-3	.	.	TRBJ1-1	CASSTRTNTEAFF	TGTGCCAGCAGCACCCGGACAAACACTGAAGCTTTCTTT
TRBV2	.	.	TRBJ1-5	CASSERGSHSNQPQHF	TGTGCCAGCAGTGAACGGGGGTCCCATAGCAATCAGCCCCAGCATTTT
TRBV18	.	.	TRBJ1-5	CASSPGQNNQPQHF	TGTGCCAGCTCACCCGGACAGAACAATCAGCCCCAGCATTTT
TRBV7-2	.	.	TRBJ2-5	CASSLGASGFVETQYF	TGTGCCAGCAGCTTAGGGGCAAGCGGGTTTGTTGAGACCCAGTACTTC
TRBV25-1	.	.	TRBJ1-6	CASTMGSRWSPLHF	TGTGCCAGCACCATGGGCAGTAGGTGGTCACCCCTCCACTTT